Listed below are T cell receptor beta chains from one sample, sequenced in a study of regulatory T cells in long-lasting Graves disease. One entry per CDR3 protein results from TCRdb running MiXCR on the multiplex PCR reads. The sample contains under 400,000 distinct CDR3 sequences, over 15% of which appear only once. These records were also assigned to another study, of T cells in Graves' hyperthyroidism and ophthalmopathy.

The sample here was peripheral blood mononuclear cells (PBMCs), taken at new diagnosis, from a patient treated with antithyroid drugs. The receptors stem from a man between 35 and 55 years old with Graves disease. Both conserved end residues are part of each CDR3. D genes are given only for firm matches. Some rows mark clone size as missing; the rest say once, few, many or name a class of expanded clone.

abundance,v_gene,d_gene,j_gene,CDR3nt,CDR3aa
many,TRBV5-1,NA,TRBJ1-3,TGCGCCAGCAGTACCGGACAGACTGGAAACACCATATATTTT,CASSTGQTGNTIYF
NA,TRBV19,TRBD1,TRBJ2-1,TGTGCCAGTAGTATAGACTATTATGGACAGGCCTACCACAATGAGCAGTTCTTC,CASSIDYYGQAYHNEQFF
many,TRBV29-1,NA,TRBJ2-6,TGCAGCGCCCTGACGGTCTCTGGGGCCAACGTCCTGACTTTC,CSALTVSGANVLTF
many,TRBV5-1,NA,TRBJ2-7,TGCGCCAGCAGCTTGGCCGAACGGGGGAGGATCGACGAGCAGTACTTC,CASSLAERGRIDEQYF
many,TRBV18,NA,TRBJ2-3,TGTGCCAGCTCACCGGGGAGGCCCCCAGATACGCAGTATTTT,CASSPGRPPDTQYF
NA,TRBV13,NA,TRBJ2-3,TGTGCCAGCAGCCTTGTTGGAGGGGGACCAGATACGCAGTATTTT,CASSLVGGGPDTQYF
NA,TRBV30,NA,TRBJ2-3,TGTGCCTGGAACTTATTTGCATCGGCAGATACGCAGTATTTT,CAWNLFASADTQYF
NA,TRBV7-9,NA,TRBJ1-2,TGTGCCAGCAGCTTATGGGACAAATATGGCTACACCTTC,CASSLWDKYGYTF
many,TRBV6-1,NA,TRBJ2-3,TGTGCCAGCAATGAGCAGGGAACAGATACGCAGTATTTT,CASNEQGTDTQYF
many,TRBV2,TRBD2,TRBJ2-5,TGTGCCAGCAGTGCATCTAGCGGGCGAGAGACCCAGTACTTC,CASSASSGRETQYF
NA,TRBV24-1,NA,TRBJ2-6,TGTGCCACCAGTGATTCGCGGGGCTCTGGGGCCAACGTCCTGACTTTC,CATSDSRGSGANVLTF
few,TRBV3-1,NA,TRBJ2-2,TGTGCCAGCAGCCCCAACACCGGGGAGCTGCTTTTT,CASSPNTGELLF
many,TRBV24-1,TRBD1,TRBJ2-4,TGTGCCACCAGTGACAAGACAGGGGATCGGAACATTCAGTACTTC,CATSDKTGDRNIQYF
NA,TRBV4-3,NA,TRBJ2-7,TGCGCCAGCAGCCAAGATAAACAGTCCTACGAGCAGTACTTC,CASSQDKQSYEQYF
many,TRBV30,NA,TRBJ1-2,TGTGCCTGGAGTGTAGGGGGGATCTATGGCTACACCTTC,CAWSVGGIYGYTF
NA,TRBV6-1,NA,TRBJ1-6,TGTGCCAGCAGAACTGACAGCAGCTCCTATAATTCACCCCTCCACTTT,CASRTDSSSYNSPLHF
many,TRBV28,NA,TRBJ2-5,TGTGCCAGCACCCCCCTCCTCTCCGGCTGGGGCGCGGAGACCCAGTACTTC,CASTPLLSGWGAETQYF
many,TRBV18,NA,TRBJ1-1,TGTGCCAGCTCACCGGCGACAGATGAAGCTTTCTTT,CASSPATDEAFF
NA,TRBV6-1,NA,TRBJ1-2,TGTGCCAGCAGTCAACAGAAATATGGCTACACCTTC,CASSQQKYGYTF
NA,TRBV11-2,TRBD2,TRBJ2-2,TGTGCCAGCAGCTTAGTAGCGGGAGGGAACACCGGGGAGCTGTTTTTT,CASSLVAGGNTGELFF
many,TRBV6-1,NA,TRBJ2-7,TGTGCCAGCAGTGCCGGGGAGGCCCACGAGCAGTACTTC,CASSAGEAHEQYF
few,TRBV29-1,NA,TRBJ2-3,TGCAGCGTTGATACCACGTTCACAGATACGCAGTATTTT,CSVDTTFTDTQYF
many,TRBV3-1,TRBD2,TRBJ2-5,TGTGCCAGCAGCCAACTGCGGGGGGCAGAGACCCAGTACTTC,CASSQLRGAETQYF
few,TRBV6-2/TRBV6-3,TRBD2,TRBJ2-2,TGTGCCAGCGGCGCCTCCGGGGGGGCATGGTCCGGGGAGCTGTTTTTT,CASGASGGAWSGELFF
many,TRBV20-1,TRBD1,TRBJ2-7,TGCAGTGCAGACAGGGGAAGAGAGCCCTACGAGCAGTACTTC,CSADRGREPYEQYF
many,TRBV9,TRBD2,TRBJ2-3,TGTGCCAGCAGCGTAACCGCCGGACTAGCGGGGAGAGATACGCAGTATTTT,CASSVTAGLAGRDTQYF
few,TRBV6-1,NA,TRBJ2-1,TGTGCCAGCAGACTAGATACCTACAATGAGCAGTTCTTC,CASRLDTYNEQFF
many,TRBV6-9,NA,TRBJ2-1,TGTGCCAGCAGTTACTTGACCCGCTACAATGAGCAGTTCTTC,CASSYLTRYNEQFF
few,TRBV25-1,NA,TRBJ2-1,TGTGCCAGCAGAGGAAGGGGTTCCCACAATGAGCAGTTCTTC,CASRGRGSHNEQFF
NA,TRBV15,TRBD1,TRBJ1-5,TGTGCCACCAGCAGAGGGGACAGGGTGGGGAATCAGCCCCAGCATTTT,CATSRGDRVGNQPQHF
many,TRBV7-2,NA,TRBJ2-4,TGTGCCAGCAGCGCCCGAGGCAAAAACATTCAGTACTTC,CASSARGKNIQYF
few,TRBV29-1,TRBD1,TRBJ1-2,TGCAGCGTTGACAGCGGACAGGGAATGAGTGGCTACACCTTC,CSVDSGQGMSGYTF
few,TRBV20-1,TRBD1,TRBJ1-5,TGCAGTGCTAGCCGGGACAGGGCGCAGCCCCAGCATTTT,CSASRDRAQPQHF
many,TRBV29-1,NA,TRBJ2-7,TGCAGCGTTGGTAATAGGGGGACTGGTTCCGAGCAGTACTTC,CSVGNRGTGSEQYF
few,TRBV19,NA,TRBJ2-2,TGTGCCAGTTCTCCAGGGCCCTGGCCCGGGGAGCTGTTTTTT,CASSPGPWPGELFF
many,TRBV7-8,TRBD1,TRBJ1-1,TGTGCCACCACTGAGGCAGGGGGGGCTGCTTTCTTT,CATTEAGGAAFF
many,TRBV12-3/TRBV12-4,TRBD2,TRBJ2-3,TGTGCCAGCAGCCCTAGACTAGCGGGGAACACAGATACGCAGTATTTT,CASSPRLAGNTDTQYF
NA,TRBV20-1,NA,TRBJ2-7,TGCAGTGCCCTACCGACTACGAGCACTAATACGGGACAGTACTTC,CSALPTTSTNTGQYF
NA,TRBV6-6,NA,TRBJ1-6,TGTGCCAGCAGTTACTCGGGGATAACTCAGAATTCACCCCTCCACTTT,CASSYSGITQNSPLHF
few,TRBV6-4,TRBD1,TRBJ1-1,TGTGCCAGCAGTGACTCGAAACAGGGGGTCACTGAAGCTTTCTTT,CASSDSKQGVTEAFF
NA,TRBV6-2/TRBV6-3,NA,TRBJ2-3,TGTGCCAGCAGGGAGGGACAAGGCACAGATACGCAGTATTTT,CASREGQGTDTQYF
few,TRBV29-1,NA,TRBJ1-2,TGCAGCGTTGGAATCCGGGACGACAATGGCTACACCTTC,CSVGIRDDNGYTF
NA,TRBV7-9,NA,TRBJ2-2,TGTGCCAGCAGCTTAGGGCAGATTTCCACCGGGGAGCTGTTTTTT,CASSLGQISTGELFF
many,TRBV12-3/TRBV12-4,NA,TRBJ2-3,TGTGCCAGCAGCCCGACAAGAACCACAGATACGCAGTATTTT,CASSPTRTTDTQYF
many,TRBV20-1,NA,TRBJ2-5,TGCAGTGCTAGAGTTCCTGGTCGGGGAGAGACCCAGTACTTC,CSARVPGRGETQYF
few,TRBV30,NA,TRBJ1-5,TGTGCCTGCAGTAGAGGGCAGTGGCTATCTGGGCCCCAGCATTTT,CACSRGQWLSGPQHF
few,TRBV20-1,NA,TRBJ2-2,TGCAGTGCTAGAGTGGAAAACGGGGAGCTGTTTTTT,CSARVENGELFF
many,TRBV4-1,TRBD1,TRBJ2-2,TGCGCCAGCAGCCATGGGACCTGGACAGGGGGCACCGGGGAGCTGTTTTTT,CASSHGTWTGGTGELFF
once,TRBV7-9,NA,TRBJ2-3,TGTGCCAGCAGCTTAGGACCCCTTGGCGATACGCAGTATTTT,CASSLGPLGDTQYF
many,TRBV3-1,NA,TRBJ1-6,TGTGCCAGCAGCCAAGAACGAAGGGGCGAGTCCTATAATTCACCCCTCCACTTT,CASSQERRGESYNSPLHF
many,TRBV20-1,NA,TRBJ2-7,TGCAGTGCTAGTCGGACAGACTCCTACGAGCAGTACTTC,CSASRTDSYEQYF
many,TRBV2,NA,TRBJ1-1,TGTGCCACGCTTTTCGGGGAGTTGAACACTGAAGCTTTCTTT,CATLFGELNTEAFF
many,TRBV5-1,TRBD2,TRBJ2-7,TGCGCCAGCAGCTTGGCAGCGGGGGAGACCTACGAGCAGTACTTC,CASSLAAGETYEQYF
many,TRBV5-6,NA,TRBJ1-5,TGTGCCAGCAGCGGCAGCCGGGGGTCGCAGCCCCAGCATTTT,CASSGSRGSQPQHF
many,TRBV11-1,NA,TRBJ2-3,TGTGCCAGCAGCTTTAGTCCGGGGGCAGGAGATACGCAGTATTTT,CASSFSPGAGDTQYF
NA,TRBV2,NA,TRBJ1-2,TGTGCCAACAGAGAAGGGGCTAACTATGGCTACACCTTC,CANREGANYGYTF
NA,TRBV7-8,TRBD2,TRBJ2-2,TGTGCCGGATTATCCCTAGCGGGGGGCACCGGGGAGCTGTTTTTT,CAGLSLAGGTGELFF
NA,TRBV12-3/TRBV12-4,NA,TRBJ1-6,TGTGCCAGCAGTTTCGTAAACAGTAATTCACCCCTCCACTTT,CASSFVNSNSPLHF